This record concerns one T cell receptor (beta chain) sequence. As yet, its antigen is unknown. Measured with immunoSEQ multiplex PCR; TCRdb has only the in-frame clones, and not every one. Of some 120,000 clones listed, 81% are singletons. This sample was taken from a study of radiotherapy plus CTLA-4 blockade in lung cancer. In the study overall: Among enrolled patients, about 18% responded and roughly 28% achieved disease control.

Lung cancer patients with chemo-refractory metastatic non-small-cell disease were given focal radiation plus CTLA-4 blockade with ipilimumab. Broader study findings: Clones derived from tumor TCRs expanded in blood after radiotherapy plus ipilimumab. In blood, early T cell clone dynamics reportedly predicted response best, together with interferon-beta.

Unmatched junction bases numbered 8, after V lost 5 bases and J lost 5 bases. This CDR3 spans 14 amino acids. Germline CDR1 and CDR2: SGHTA and FQGTGA. The V gene is TRBV7-3, the J gene TRBJ1-2; 7 bases are a match to TRBD1. The sequence was collected from a human donor with non-small cell lung cancer that progressed on radiotherapy plus ipilimumab. Some clones in this sample may be carry-over from other donors' samples. The input for sequencing was peripheral blood, taken from a patient treated with radiotherapy plus ipilimumab. CDR3 residues: CASSPSGQFYGYTF. The CDR3 region has the DNA TGTGCCAGCAGCCCATCGGGACAGTTTTATGGCTACACCTTC.